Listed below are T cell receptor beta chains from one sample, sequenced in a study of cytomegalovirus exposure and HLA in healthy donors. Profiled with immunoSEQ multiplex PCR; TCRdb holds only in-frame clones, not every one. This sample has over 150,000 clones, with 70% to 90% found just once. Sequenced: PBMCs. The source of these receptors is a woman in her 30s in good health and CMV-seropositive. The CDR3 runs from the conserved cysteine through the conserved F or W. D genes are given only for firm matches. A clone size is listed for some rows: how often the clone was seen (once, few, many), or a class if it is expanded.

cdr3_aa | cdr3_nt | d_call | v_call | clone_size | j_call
CASSLGQNTEAFF | TGTGCCAGCAGCCTCGGACAGAACACTGAAGCTTTCTTT | . | TRBV27 | . | TRBJ1-1
CASSLMQGLPEAFF | TGTGCCAGCAGCTTAATGCAGGGCCTCCCTGAAGCTTTCTTT | . | TRBV7-9 | . | TRBJ1-1
CASSLVVGRINTEAFF | TGTGCCAGCAGCTTAGTTGTAGGCAGGATCAACACTGAAGCTTTCTTT | . | TRBV11-2 | . | TRBJ1-1
CASSLGGRWGSPPNYGYTF | TGTGCCAGCAGCTTAGGAGGTCGTTGGGGCAGCCCACCTAACTATGGCTACACCTTC | . | TRBV7-8 | . | TRBJ1-2
CASSPTGDPEAFF | TGTGCCAGCAGCCCAACAGGGGACCCTGAAGCTTTCTTT | TRBD1 | TRBV5-6 | . | TRBJ1-1
CSASPGELQHF | TGCAGTGCTTCCCCGGGGGAACTCCAGCATTTT | . | TRBV20-1 | . | TRBJ1-5
CASSDRLRGGTDTQYF | TGTGCCAGCAGCGATCGATTGCGGGGGGGCACAGATACGCAGTATTTT | TRBD2 | TRBV9 | . | TRBJ2-3
CASSLVPGQSSYEQYF | TGTGCCAGCAGCTTAGTCCCCGGACAGAGCTCCTACGAGCAGTACTTC | . | TRBV11-2 | few | TRBJ2-7
CASSTSGSQPQHF | TGTGCCAGCAGTACATCGGGGTCTCAGCCCCAGCATTTT | . | TRBV6-6 | few | TRBJ1-5
CASSLSGAPGELFF | TGTGCCAGCAGCTTATCAGGGGCGCCCGGGGAGCTGTTTTTT | . | TRBV7-2 | . | TRBJ2-2
CASSNTRGTEAFF | TGTGCCAGCAGCAACACCAGGGGCACTGAAGCTTTCTTT | . | TRBV14 | . | TRBJ1-1
CASSFNRGNGYTF | TGTGCCAGCAGTTTCAACAGGGGCAATGGCTACACCTTC | TRBD1 | TRBV2 | . | TRBJ1-2
CASSFPGTGLNEQYF | TGTGCCAGCAGTTTTCCAGGGACAGGGTTAAACGAGCAGTACTTC | TRBD1 | TRBV28 | . | TRBJ2-7
CASSLLGQIYEQYF | TGTGCCAGCAGCTTACTGGGACAGATCTACGAGCAGTACTTC | TRBD1 | TRBV7-9 | . | TRBJ2-7
CASSPGTGTLNYGYTF | TGTGCCAGCAGCCCAGGGACAGGGACCCTTAACTATGGCTACACCTTC | TRBD1 | TRBV7-6 | . | TRBJ1-2
CASSHNSGDGYTF | TGTGCCAGCAGCCATAACAGCGGGGATGGCTACACCTTC | . | TRBV9 | . | TRBJ1-2
CATTSGGSTDTQYF | TGTGCCACTACTAGCGGGGGTAGCACAGATACGCAGTATTTT | TRBD2 | TRBV2 | . | TRBJ2-3
CASSPGLGTYEQYF | TGTGCCAGCTCACCAGGGTTGGGCACCTACGAGCAGTACTTC | . | TRBV18 | once | TRBJ2-7
CASSLPGTGYSPLHF | TGTGCCAGCAGCCTTCCCGGGACAGGGTATTCACCCCTCCACTTT | TRBD1 | TRBV7-9 | . | TRBJ1-6
CASSLNWGAEAFF | TGTGCCAGCAGTTTAAACTGGGGGGCTGAAGCTTTCTTT | . | TRBV27 | . | TRBJ1-1
CASSQGGLGTDTQYF | TGTGCCAGCAGCCAAGGAGGTTTAGGCACAGATACGCAGTATTTT | . | TRBV5-4 | . | TRBJ2-3
CSAIFSYEQYF | TGCAGCGCTATCTTCTCCTACGAGCAGTACTTC | . | TRBV29-1 | . | TRBJ2-7